This paragraph reports one T cell receptor beta chain. These data belong to a study of blood T cell repertoires in COVID-19. Germline V gives CDR1 GTSNPN, CDR2 SVGIG (reference sequence). The V end lost 0 bases, the J end lost 13 bases, and 21 bases lay between the germline ends. The CDR3 extends over 14 amino acids. Sequencing was performed with immunoSEQ multiplex PCR; in TCRdb, only in-frame clones are kept and a portion is missing. The sample lists around 300,000 clones; approximately 83% were seen once. The source is a woman aged 45-60 years who had recovered from COVID-19. Sample: peripheral blood. This chain links TRBV30 with TRBJ1-2; unclear D gene. The CDR3 sequence is CAWSVEPRRWHVTF. CDR3 nucleotides: TGTGCCTGGAGTGTAGAACCTAGACGGTGGCATGTCACCTTC. Complete variable domain (other parts from reference TRBV30 and TRBJ1-2): SQTIHQWPATLVQPVGSPLSLECTVEGTSNPNLYWYRQAAGRGLQLLFYSVGIGQISSEVPQNLSASRPQDRQFILSSKKLLLSDSGFYLCAWSVEPRRWHVTFGSGTRLTVV.